These 26 T cell receptor beta chains came from one sample sequenced in a study of cytomegalovirus exposure and HLA in healthy donors. Amplification used 60 Vbeta primers and 13 Jbeta primers. Produced via immunoSEQ multiplex PCR; TCRdb's table is partial and in-frame only. The repertoire includes around 150,000 clones, about four fifths of them detected once, and about 10% sits in the top ten. Sequencing was performed on PBMCs. Source of these receptors: a man aged 50 to 59 in good health and CMV-seropositive.

This rearrangement joins TRBV4-2 to TRBJ2-7; D may be TRBD2 (6 bases). The CDR3 is made up of 15 amino acids. Germline CDR1 and CDR2: LGHNA and YNFKEQ. Trimming left V 4 bases short and J 0 bases short, with 13 bases between. The CDR3 reads CASSPRDGSSYEQYF. The CDR3 region has the DNA TGTGCCAGCAGCCCGAGGGACGGGAGCTCCTACGAGCAGTACTTC.

This rearrangement joins TRBV6-6 to TRBJ1-6, with a possible D match to TRBD1 (5 bases). V lost 8 bases and J 2 bases, leaving 10 bases between the germline ends. Per germline, CDR1 MNHNY and CDR2 SVGAGI (reference sequence). The CDR3 is made up of 14 amino acids. The CDR3 loop is CASGRGTYNSPLHF. The DNA of the CDR3 is TGTGCCAGCGGGAGGGGAACCTATAATTCACCCCTCCACTTT.

The J gene is TRBJ2-2, the V gene TRBV13; 7 bases map to TRBD2. The length of the CDR3 is 18 residues. Germline V CDR1 and CDR2: PRHDT, FYEKMQ (reference sequence). V dropped 5 bases and J dropped 6; count of bases not matched to a gene: 18. CDR3 in DNA: TGTGCCAGCAGCCAGGGTGAGCGACTAGCACTCCCCGCCGGGGAGCTGTTTTTT. The encoded protein is CASSQGERLALPAGELFF.

V usage is TRBV11-3 and J usage is TRBJ2-5; D is possibly TRBD2 (5 bases). The CDR3 contains 12 residues. Trimming shortened V by 3 bases and J by 5 bases, and 7 bases separated the two germline ends. Germline V gene data show CDR1 as SGHNT and CDR2 as YENEEA. The CDR3 reads CASSFRGETQYF. Here the CDR3 DNA reads TGTGCCAGCAGCTTCCGAGGGGAGACCCAGTACTTC.

The V and J genes are TRBV28 and TRBJ1-6, with D possibly TRBD1 on 6 matching bases. With 5 bases removed from V and 8 bases from J, the gap between germline ends came to 13 bases. From germline, CDR1 is MDHEN and CDR2 SYDVKM. The CDR3 extends over 14 amino acids. The CDR3 region has the DNA TGTGCCAGCAGTCAAGGGGGAGATCATTCACCCCTCCACTTT. This gives the protein CASSQGGDHSPLHF.

The chain carries TRBV5-4 and TRBJ1-3; D is uncertain. This CDR3 comprises 14 residues. CDR1 and CDR2 (germline): SGHNT, YYREEE (reference sequence). Trimming stripped 4 bases from V and 1 base from J, with 9 bases between. The CDR3 loop reads CASSPQSSGNTIYF. In DNA, the CDR3 is TGTGCCAGCAGCCCACAGTCGTCTGGAAACACCATATATTTT.

The rearrangement links TRBV20-1 to TRBJ2-1; D is perhaps TRBD1 (5 bases). Germline V gene lookup returns CDR1 DFQATT and CDR2 SNEGSKA (reference sequence). V gave up 6 bases and J gave up 4 bases, with 7 bases separating them. The CDR3 contains 11 residues. CDR3 residues: CSASGYNEQFF. In DNA, the CDR3 is TGCAGTGCGTCAGGGTACAATGAGCAGTTCTTC.

The rearrangement uses TRBV28 and TRBJ2-1, with unresolved D. The ends were cut back, 7 bases at V and 1 base at J, with 17 bases in the middle. This CDR3 is built from 16 residues. CDR1 and CDR2 from the germline V gene are MDHEN and SYDVKM. For the CDR3, the DNA is TGTGCCAGCACCCCCATCCTGAGTGAGTCCTACAATGAGCAGTTCTTC. This gives the protein CASTPILSESYNEQFF.

In this sample, this clone turned up a few times. The rearrangement joins TRBV29-1 to TRBJ1-3; 7 bases fit TRBD1. Losses at the gene ends were 3 bases for V and 1 base for J; bases not matched to a gene: 6. The CDR3 runs 15 residues. Germline CDR1 and CDR2: SQVTM and ANQGSEA. CDR3 DNA sequence: TGCAGCGTTGACTTAGGGGGCCGGTCTGGAAACACCATATATTTT. Amino acid sequence: CSVDLGGRSGNTIYF.

V gene TRBV4-2 combines with J gene TRBJ2-1; 12 bases map to TRBD2. In germline, CDR1 is LGHNA, CDR2 YNFKEQ. V lost 0 bases to trimming and J lost 0 bases; unmatched junction nucleotides: 12. The CDR3 contains 21 residues. Here the CDR3 reads CASSQDKSLAGGESSYNEQFF. The DNA of the CDR3 is TGTGCCAGCAGCCAAGATAAGTCCCTAGCGGGAGGGGAAAGCTCCTACAATGAGCAGTTCTTC.

This chain connects TRBV9 to TRBJ2-5; TRBD2 matches 13 bases. This CDR3 is 16 amino acids long. Germline V gene data show CDR1 as SGDLS and CDR2 as YYNGEE. V lost 0 bases and J lost 3; bases outside the gene matches: 2. The CDR3 here is CASSVGGLAGEETQYF. In DNA, the CDR3 is TGTGCCAGCAGCGTAGGAGGACTAGCGGGAGAAGAGACCCAGTACTTC.

V gene TRBV4-1 combines with J gene TRBJ1-4; 7 nucleotides agree with TRBD1. CDR1 and CDR2 (germline): MGHRA, YSYEKL. CDR3 length: 15 amino acids. V trimming: 3 bases; J trimming: 4 bases; junction bases outside the gene matches: 5. The chain's CDR3 is CASSHPDRVNEKLFF. The CDR3 coding sequence is TGCGCCAGCAGCCACCCCGACAGGGTTAATGAAAAACTGTTTTTT.

The chain joins TRBV5-1 to TRBJ1-4, with TRBD1 matching over 10 bases. CDR3 length: 19 amino acids. Germline V CDR1 and CDR2: SGHRS, YFSETQ. J lost 3 bases, V lost 2 bases, and 13 bases had no gene match. The DNA of the CDR3 is TGCGCCAGCAGCTTCTATAGTCCCGGGACAGGGGACCCTAATGAAAAACTGTTTTTT. It encodes CASSFYSPGTGDPNEKLFF.

This chain connects TRBV19 to TRBJ1-2, with TRBD1 matching over 8 bases. V dropped 5 bases and J dropped 5; count of bases not matched to a gene: 10. The germline CDR1 and CDR2 sequences are LNHDA and SQIVND (reference sequence). The length of the CDR3 is 15 residues. The CDR3 DNA reads TGTGCCAGTAGTCTCCTCCCGACAGGGGTTTATGGCTACACCTTC. Translated: CASSLLPTGVYGYTF.

The chain is built from TRBV7-6 and TRBJ1-2; perhaps TRBD1 as D (5 bases). This CDR3 has 11 residues. V lost 4 bases, J lost 5 bases, and 5 bases lay in between. Germline values: CDR1 SGHVS, CDR2 FNYEAQ. The CDR3 DNA sequence: TGTGCCAGCAGCTCAGGGTATGGCTACACCTTC. This gives the protein CASSSGYGYTF.

The V call is TRBV19, the J call TRBJ2-7; TRBD2 is a possible D gene (6 bases). The germline gives CDR1 LNHDA, CDR2 SQIVND (reference sequence). The V end was cut by 3 bases, the J end by 5 bases, with 11 bases between. The CDR3 extends over 13 amino acids. CDR3 amino acids: CASSMGGNNEQYF. Here the CDR3 DNA reads TGTGCCAGTAGTATGGGCGGGAACAACGAGCAGTACTTC.

This clone showed up just once. This chain links TRBV7-2 with TRBJ2-7, with D hard to call. Trimming stripped 5 bases from V and 2 bases from J, with 10 bases between. Germline loops: CDR1 SGHTA, CDR2 FQGNSA. The CDR3 covers 13 residues. The CDR3 coding sequence is TGTGCCAGCAGCATTGACACAACCTACGAGCAGTACTTC. Protein product: CASSIDTTYEQYF. The whole variable domain, filled in from reference TRBV7-2 and TRBJ2-7, reads GAGVSQSPSNKVTEKGKDVELRCDPISGHTALYWYRQSLGQGLEFLIYFQGNSAPDKSGLPSDRFSAERTGGSVSTLTIQRTQQEDSAVYLCASSIDTTYEQYFGPGTRLTVT.

The chain is built from TRBV7-3 and TRBJ2-7, with a possible D match to TRBD2 (6 bases). This CDR3 comprises 13 residues. Germline values: CDR1 SGHTA, CDR2 FQGTGA. V dropped 5 bases and J dropped 7 bases, with 15 bases sitting between them. The DNA for the CDR3 is TGTGCCAGCAGCGAGACTAGGATGAGAGAGCAGTACTTC. Residues: CASSETRMREQYF.

The chain has TRBV11-3 and TRBJ2-2; D might be TRBD2 (5 bases). Germline CDR1 and CDR2: SGHNT and YENEEA. This CDR3 region has 13 residues. V gave up 6 bases and J gave up 4 bases, with 9 bases separating them. CDR3 protein: CASSVSGTGELFF. The DNA of the CDR3 is TGTGCCAGCAGTGTCAGCGGCACCGGGGAGCTGTTTTTT.

The gene calls are TRBV9 and TRBJ2-3; the match to TRBD2 covers 11 bases. Germline assignment: CDR1 SGDLS and CDR2 YYNGEE. The CDR3 length is 18 residues. J was trimmed by 2 bases and V by 4 bases; bases with no gene match: 12. CDR3 nucleotide sequence: TGTGCCAGCAGCCCCCGGCTAGCGGGGGGATCCATCACAGATACGCAGTATTTT. Residues: CASSPRLAGGSITDTQYF. Full variable domain (rest looked up from reference TRBV9 and TRBJ2-3): DSGVTQTPKHLITATGQRVTLRCSPRSGDLSVYWYQQSLDQGLQFLIQYYNGEERAKGNILERFSAQQFPDLHSELNLSSLELGDSALYFCASSPRLAGGSITDTQYFGPGTRLTVL.

The CDR3 protein is CASSLMGGYNSPLHF. The CDR3 DNA is TGTGCCAGCAGCCTAATGGGGGGCTATAATTCACCCCTCCACTTT. The chain carries TRBV14 and TRBJ1-6; D may be TRBD1 (5 bases). The CDR3 contains 15 residues. The V and J ends lost 4 bases and 3 bases respectively, with 10 bases between them. Germline CDR1 SGHDN, CDR2 FVKESK.

This chain uses TRBV28 with TRBJ2-2, with 7 bases lining up with TRBD1. The V and J ends lost 3 bases and 1 base, in that order; junction bases with no gene match: 8. The CDR3 loop spans 17 amino acids. The germline V gene encodes CDR1 MDHEN and CDR2 SYDVKM. CDR3 loop: CASSFYFRTGNTGELFF. CDR3 nucleotide sequence: TGTGCCAGCAGTTTTTATTTTCGGACAGGGAACACCGGGGAGCTGTTTTTT.

There are a few counts of this clone. The rearrangement links TRBV6-6 to TRBJ1-3; maybe TRBD1 (5 bases). V was pared by 6 bases and J by 0 bases, with 15 bases between. CDR1 is MNHNY, CDR2 SVGAGI, per germline (reference sequence). The CDR3 length is 16 residues. The DNA for the CDR3 is TGTGCCAGCAGGAGACAGACCTCTTACTCTGGAAACACCATATATTTT. Its protein is CASRRQTSYSGNTIYF.

This chain connects TRBV30 to TRBJ1-5, with a weak D call TRBD1 (5 bases). V gave up 3 bases and J gave up 5 bases, with 17 bases separating them. The CDR3 sequence is 15 residues long. The germline CDR1 and CDR2 sequences are GTSNPN and SVGIG (reference sequence). This chain's CDR3 is CAWSLTRGGDQPQHF. CDR3 DNA: TGTGCCTGGAGCTTAACGCGGGGCGGTGATCAGCCCCAGCATTTT.

This clone was detected a few times. The genes are TRBV6-1 and TRBJ1-5; possible D gene TRBD1, 6 bases. There are 15 residues in the CDR3. Germline CDR1 and CDR2: MNHNS and SASEGT. V was pared by 5 bases and J by 3 bases, with 14 bases between. The CDR3 region is CASSPRQESNQPQHF. The CDR3 region has the DNA TGTGCCAGCAGTCCTCGACAGGAGTCCAATCAGCCCCAGCATTTT.

The J gene is TRBJ1-2, the V gene TRBV7-2; D remains unclear. Trimming stripped 4 bases from V and 4 bases from J, with 13 bases between. CDR1 and CDR2 (germline): SGHTA, FQGNSA. The CDR3 runs 14 residues. The DNA for the CDR3 is TGTGCCAGCAGCTGGGCACGCGCTTCCTATGGCTACACCTTC. This codes for CASSWARASYGYTF. The complete variable domain, with remaining parts taken from reference TRBV7-2 and TRBJ1-2, reads GAGVSQSPSNKVTEKGKDVELRCDPISGHTALYWYRQSLGQGLEFLIYFQGNSAPDKSGLPSDRFSAERTGGSVSTLTIQRTQQEDSAVYLCASSWARASYGYTFGSGTRLTVV.